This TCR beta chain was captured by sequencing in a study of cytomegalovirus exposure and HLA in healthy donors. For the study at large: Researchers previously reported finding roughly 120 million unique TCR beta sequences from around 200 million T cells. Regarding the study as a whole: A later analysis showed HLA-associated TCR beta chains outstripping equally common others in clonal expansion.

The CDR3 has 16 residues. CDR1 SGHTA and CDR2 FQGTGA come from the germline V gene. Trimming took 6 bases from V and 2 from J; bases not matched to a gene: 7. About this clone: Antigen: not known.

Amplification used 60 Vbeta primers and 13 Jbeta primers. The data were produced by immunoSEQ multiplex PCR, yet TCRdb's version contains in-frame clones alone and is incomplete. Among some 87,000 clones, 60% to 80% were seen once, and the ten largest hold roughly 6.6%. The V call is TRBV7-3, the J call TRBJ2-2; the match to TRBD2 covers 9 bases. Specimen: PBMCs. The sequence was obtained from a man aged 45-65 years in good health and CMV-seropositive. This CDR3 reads CASSHSGGHNTGELFF. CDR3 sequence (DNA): TGTGCCAGCAGTCATAGCGGGGGCCATAACACCGGGGAGCTGTTTTTT.